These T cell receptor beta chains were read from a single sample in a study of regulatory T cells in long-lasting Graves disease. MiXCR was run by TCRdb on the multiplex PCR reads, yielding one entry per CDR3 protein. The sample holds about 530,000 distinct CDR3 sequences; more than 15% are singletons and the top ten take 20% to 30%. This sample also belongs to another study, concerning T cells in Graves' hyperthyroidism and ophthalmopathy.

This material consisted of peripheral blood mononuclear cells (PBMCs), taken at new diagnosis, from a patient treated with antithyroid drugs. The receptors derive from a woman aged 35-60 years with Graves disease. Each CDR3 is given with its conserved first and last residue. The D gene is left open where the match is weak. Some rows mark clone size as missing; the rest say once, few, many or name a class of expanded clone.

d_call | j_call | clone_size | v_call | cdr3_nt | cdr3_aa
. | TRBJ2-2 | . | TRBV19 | TGTGCCAGTAGTATAGAGGCGGCTCCGGGTCCGCTGTTTTTT | CASSIEAAPGPLFF
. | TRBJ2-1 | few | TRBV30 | TGTGCCTGGAGTCGGGGGAGCGAACTTGAGCAGTTCTTC | CAWSRGSELEQFF
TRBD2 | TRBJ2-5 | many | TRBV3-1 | TGTGCCAGCACCTTGGACTCTAGCGGGGGTGAGACCCAGTACTTC | CASTLDSSGGETQYF
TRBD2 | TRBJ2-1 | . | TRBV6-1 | TGTGCCAGCAGTCACCTTGTGGGTGGCGGGGGGGCGTGGAGCAATGAGCAGTTCTTC | CASSHLVGGGGAWSNEQFF
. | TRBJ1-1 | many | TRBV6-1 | TGTGCCAGCAGACCGACAGGACAGAACACTGAAGCTTTCTTT | CASRPTGQNTEAFF
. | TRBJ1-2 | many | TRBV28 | TGTGCCAGCAGTGACCCGACCCAAGTGGGGGCCTATGGCTACACCTTC | CASSDPTQVGAYGYTF
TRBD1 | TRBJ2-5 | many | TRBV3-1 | TGTGCCAGCCGGACTGGACAGGGGGGGGGAACCCAGTACTTC | CASRTGQGGGTQYF
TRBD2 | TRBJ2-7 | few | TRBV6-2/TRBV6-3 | TGTGCCAGCAGTTACTCGGGACTAGCGGGGGAACTCTCCTACGAGCAGTACTTC | CASSYSGLAGELSYEQYF
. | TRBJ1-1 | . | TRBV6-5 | TGTGCCAGCAGTTACGGAGCCGCGAACACTGAAGCTTTCTTT | CASSYGAANTEAFF
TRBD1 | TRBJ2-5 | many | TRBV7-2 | TGTGCCAGCAGAGTACAGGGGTCGGAGACCCAGTACTTC | CASRVQGSETQYF
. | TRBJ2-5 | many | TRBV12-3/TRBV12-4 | TGTGCCAGCAGTCGGGACTCCGCCGCGTGGTCCCAGTACTTC | CASSRDSAAWSQYF
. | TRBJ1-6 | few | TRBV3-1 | TGTGCCAGCAGCTTTTCAAGGAATTCACCCCTCCACTTT | CASSFSRNSPLHF
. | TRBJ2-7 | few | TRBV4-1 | TGCGCCAGCAGCCAACGCCCATGGACAACACCGAAGTACGAGCAGTACTTC | CASSQRPWTTPKYEQYF
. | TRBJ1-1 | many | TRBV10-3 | TGTGCCGTAGTGCGGGGGGCTGAAGCTTTCTTT | CAVVRGAEAFF
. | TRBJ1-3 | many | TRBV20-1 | TGCAGTGCTAGAGATAGTAGTGACGGGGTTAACACCATATATTTT | CSARDSSDGVNTIYF
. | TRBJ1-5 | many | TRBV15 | TGTGCCACCAGCACCGCAGGGCAGCCCCAGCATTTT | CATSTAGQPQHF
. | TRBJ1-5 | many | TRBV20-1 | TGCAGTGCTAGATCAGGGGTCGGCAATCAGCCCCAGCATTTT | CSARSGVGNQPQHF
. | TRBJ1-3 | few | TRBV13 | TGTGCCAGCAGCTTAGACGGGGACCCAGCATTT | CASSLDGDPAF
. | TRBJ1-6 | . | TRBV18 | TGTGCCAGCTCATCCTCAGGCCAGGGGACGGATTCACCCCTCCACTTT | CASSSSGQGTDSPLHF
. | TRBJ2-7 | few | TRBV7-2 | TGTGCCAGCAGCCCCGTCTCTACCTCCTCCTACGAGCAGTACTTC | CASSPVSTSSYEQYF
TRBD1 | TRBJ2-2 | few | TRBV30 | TGTGCCTGGAGTGTACGCTGGGGGACAGGGAACACCGGGGAGCTGTTTTTT | CAWSVRWGTGNTGELFF
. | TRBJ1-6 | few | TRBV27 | TGTGCCAGCAGTATGGGGGGGGGACGGAAGAATTCACCCCTCCACTTT | CASSMGGGRKNSPLHF
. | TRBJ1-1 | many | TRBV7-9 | TGTGCCAGCAGCTTAGGGGGACGGACCGCTGAAGCTTTCTTT | CASSLGGRTAEAFF
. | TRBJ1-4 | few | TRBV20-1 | TGCAGTCCCTCACAGGGTAGTCATGAAAAACTGTTTTTT | CSPSQGSHEKLFF
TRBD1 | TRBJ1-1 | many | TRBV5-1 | TGCGCCAGCAGCTTGGCGGTAGGGGGCGCGACTGAAGCTTTCTTT | CASSLAVGGATEAFF
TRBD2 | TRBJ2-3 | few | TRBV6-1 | TGTGCCAGCTGGACTAGCGGGGGCTCGGGAACGCAGTATTTT | CASWTSGGSGTQYF
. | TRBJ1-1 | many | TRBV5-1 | TGCGCCAGCAGCTTTCGACAGCCAGTTGAAGCTTTCTTT | CASSFRQPVEAFF
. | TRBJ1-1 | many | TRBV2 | TGTGCCGCGGGGAGGGAGGGAATGAACACTGAAGCTTTCTTT | CAAGREGMNTEAFF
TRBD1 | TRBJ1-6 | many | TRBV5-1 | TGCGCCAGCAGCTTCGGACAGGGAGAGTCACCCCTCCACTTT | CASSFGQGESPLHF
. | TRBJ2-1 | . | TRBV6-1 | TGTGCCAGTAAACAGGGTTTTGGGGCCTACAATGAGCAGTTCTTC | CASKQGFGAYNEQFF